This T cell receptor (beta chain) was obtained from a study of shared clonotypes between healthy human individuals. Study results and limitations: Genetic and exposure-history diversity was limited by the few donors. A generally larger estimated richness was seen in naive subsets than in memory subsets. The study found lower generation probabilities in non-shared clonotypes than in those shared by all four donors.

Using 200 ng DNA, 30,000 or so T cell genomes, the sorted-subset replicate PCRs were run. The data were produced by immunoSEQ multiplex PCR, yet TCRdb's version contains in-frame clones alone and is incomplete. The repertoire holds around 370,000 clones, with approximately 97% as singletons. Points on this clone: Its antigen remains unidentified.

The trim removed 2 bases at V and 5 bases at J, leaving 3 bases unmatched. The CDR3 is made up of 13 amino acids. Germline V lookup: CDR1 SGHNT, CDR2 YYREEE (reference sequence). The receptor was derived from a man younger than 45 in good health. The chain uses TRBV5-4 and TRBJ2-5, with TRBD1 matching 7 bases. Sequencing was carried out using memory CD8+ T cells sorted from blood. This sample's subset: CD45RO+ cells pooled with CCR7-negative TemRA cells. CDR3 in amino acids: CASSLLQGETQYF. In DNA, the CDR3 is TGTGCCAGCAGCTTATTACAGGGGGAGACCCAGTACTTC.